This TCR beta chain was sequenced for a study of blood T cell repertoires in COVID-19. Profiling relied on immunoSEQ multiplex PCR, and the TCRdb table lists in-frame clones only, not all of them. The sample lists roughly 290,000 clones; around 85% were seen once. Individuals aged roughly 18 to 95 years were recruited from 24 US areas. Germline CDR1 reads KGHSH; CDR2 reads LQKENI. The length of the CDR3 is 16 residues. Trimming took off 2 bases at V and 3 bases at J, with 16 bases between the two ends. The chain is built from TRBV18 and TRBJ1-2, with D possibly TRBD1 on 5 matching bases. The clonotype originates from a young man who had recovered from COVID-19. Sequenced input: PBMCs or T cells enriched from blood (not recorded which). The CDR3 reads CASSPIIREGHYGYTF. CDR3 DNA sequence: TGTGCCAGCTCACCAATAATCCGGGAGGGGCACTATGGCTACACCTTC.